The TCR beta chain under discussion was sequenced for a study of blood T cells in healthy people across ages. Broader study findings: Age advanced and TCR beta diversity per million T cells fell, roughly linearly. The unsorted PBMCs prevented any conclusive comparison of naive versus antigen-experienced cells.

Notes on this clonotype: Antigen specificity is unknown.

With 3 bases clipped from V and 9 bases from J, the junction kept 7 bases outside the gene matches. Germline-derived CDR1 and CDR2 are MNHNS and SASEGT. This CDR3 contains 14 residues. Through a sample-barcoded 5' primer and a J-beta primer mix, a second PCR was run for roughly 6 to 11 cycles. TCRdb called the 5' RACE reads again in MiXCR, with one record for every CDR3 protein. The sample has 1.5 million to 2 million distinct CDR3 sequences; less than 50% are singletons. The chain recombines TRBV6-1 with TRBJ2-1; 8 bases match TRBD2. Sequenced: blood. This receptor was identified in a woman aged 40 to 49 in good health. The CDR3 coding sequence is TGTGCCAGCAGTGACCTAGCGGGTAGTAGTGAGCAGTTCTTC. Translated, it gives CASSDLAGSSEQFF.